Listed here are 3 T cell receptor beta chains from one sample, sequenced in a study of cytomegalovirus exposure and HLA in healthy donors. A multiplex PCR was run with 60 Vbeta primers and 13 Jbeta primers. The assay was immunoSEQ multiplex PCR, and TCRdb's table has in-frame clones only and misses some. Here the sample spans hundreds of thousands of clones, roughly 90% being singletons. Sequences were obtained from PBMCs. Receptor source: a woman under 30 in good health and CMV-seronegative.

Comment on this clone: In the same sample, other DNA sequences code for this CDR3. J is TRBJ1-4 and V is TRBV5-1; TRBD1 matches at 9 bases. V lost 3 bases to trimming and J lost 8 bases; unmatched junction nucleotides: 5. The CDR3 spans 14 residues. Germline CDR1 and CDR2: SGHRS and YFSETQ. This CDR3 is CASSSGTGIEKLFF. In DNA, the CDR3 is TGCGCCAGCAGCTCCGGGACAGGGATCGAAAAACTGTTTTTT.

The chain combines TRBV7-3 with TRBJ2-2; D is unclear. V lost 5 bases and J lost 0, with 13 bases in between. The germline V gene has CDR1 SGHTA and CDR2 FQGTGA. The CDR3 is 16 amino acids. CDR3 nucleotides: TGTGCCAGCAGCCCCCTCCGGGTGGCGAACACCGGGGAGCTGTTTTTT. It is translated as CASSPLRVANTGELFF.

J is TRBJ2-7 and V is TRBV7-9, with TRBD2 as a possible D gene (5 bases). This CDR3 region has 13 residues. V gave up 2 bases and J gave up 3 bases, with 8 bases separating them. The germline V gene has CDR1 SEHNR and CDR2 FQNEAQ (reference sequence). This CDR3 is CASSLSGGYEQYF. The CDR3 DNA follows: TGTGCCAGCAGCTTAAGTGGAGGCTACGAGCAGTACTTC.